One sample yielded the 27 T cell receptor beta chains listed below, sequenced in a study of blood T cell repertoires in COVID-19. Assay: immunoSEQ multiplex PCR; the TCRdb copy retains only in-frame clones and omits some. This table holds 85,000 to 95,000 clones, around 80% found once. The sequenced material came from peripheral blood. These receptors were obtained from a man in his 70s with acute or convalescent COVID-19.

The chain employs TRBV23-1 and TRBJ1-2, with TRBD1 as a possible D gene (6 bases). TRBV23-1 is marked as an open reading frame, function uncertain. CDR3 size: 10 residues. Trimming stripped 9 bases from V and 6 bases from J, with 8 bases between. The CDR3 sequence: CASQGHGYTF. CDR3 sequence (DNA): TGCGCCAGTCAGGGGCATGGCTACACCTTC.

The J gene is TRBJ2-3, the V gene TRBV2, with D maybe TRBD2 (5 bases). The V end was cut by 4 bases, the J end by 2 bases, with 22 bases between. The CDR3 consists of 18 residues. Germline CDR1 reads SNHLY; CDR2 reads FYNNEI. The CDR3 reads CASSGRDGVTPPTDTQYF. In nucleotides, the CDR3 is TGTGCCAGCAGTGGACGGGATGGCGTAACCCCCCCCACAGATACGCAGTATTTT.

The rearrangement uses TRBV7-9 and TRBJ1-2; D gene unclear. With 5 bases removed from V and 2 bases from J, the gap between germline ends came to 12 bases. CDR1 is SEHNR and CDR2 is FQNEAQ in the germline V gene (reference sequence). CDR3 length: 14 residues. The CDR3 loop reads CASSPQWRNYGYTF. The CDR3 DNA sequence: TGTGCCAGCAGCCCTCAGTGGAGGAACTATGGCTACACCTTC.

The chain has TRBV6-6 and TRBJ1-1; D is ambiguous. The CDR3 is 17 amino acids. Looked up from germline, CDR1 is MNHNY and CDR2 is SVGAGI (reference sequence). V was clipped by 5 bases and J by 0 bases, with 19 bases between them. In DNA, the CDR3 is TGTGCCAGCAGTCCCTCGACACAGCCTACCATGAACACTGAAGCTTTCTTT. Translation: CASSPSTQPTMNTEAFF.

The genes are TRBV5-1 and TRBJ1-1; 7 bases match TRBD1. This CDR3 has 14 residues. CDR1 is SGHRS, CDR2 YFSETQ, per germline. The J segment lost 7 bases and the V segment lost 4 bases, leaving 10 bases of the junction unmatched. DNA for the CDR3: TGCGCCAGCAGCGTAGCCGGGACAGAAAGTGAAGCTTTCTTT. It specifies CASSVAGTESEAFF.

V is TRBV19 and J is TRBJ2-2, with D possibly TRBD1 on 6 matching bases. V was clipped by 1 base and J by 4 bases, with 16 bases between them. The germline gives CDR1 LNHDA, CDR2 SQIVND (reference sequence). This CDR3 spans 17 amino acids. CDR3 in amino acids: CASSIGPTGFFTGELFF. DNA of the CDR3: TGTGCCAGTAGTATAGGGCCGACAGGTTTCTTCACCGGGGAGCTGTTTTTT. The full variable domain, rest sourced from reference TRBV19 and TRBJ2-2, is DGGITQSPKYLFRKEGQNVTLSCEQNLNHDAMYWYRQDPGQGLRLIYYSQIVNDFQKGDIAEGYSVSREKKESFPLTVTSAQKNPTAFYLCASSIGPTGFFTGELFFGEGSRLTVL.

This clone appeared once. The chain has TRBV5-1 and TRBJ2-1; D may be TRBD1 (6 bases). This CDR3 contains 16 residues. V was trimmed by 3 bases and J by 0 bases, leaving 13 bases between them. The germline gives CDR1 SGHRS, CDR2 YFSETQ. This CDR3 is CASSSYDRPSYNEQFF. As DNA, the CDR3 is TGCGCCAGCAGCTCATACGACAGGCCCTCCTACAATGAGCAGTTCTTC.

CDR3 DNA: TGTGCCAGCAGCTTGAGGGGTGCCCCAATTCAAGCGCAGTATTTT. As protein: CASSLRGAPIQAQYF. The chain has TRBV5-6 and TRBJ2-3, with D perhaps TRBD1 (5 bases). This CDR3 spans 15 amino acids. Germline CDR1 and CDR2: SGHDT and YYEEEE. With 1 base removed from V and 10 bases from J, the gap between germline ends came to 19 bases.

V gene TRBV7-3 combines with J gene TRBJ2-5; TRBD2 matches at 9 bases. This CDR3 is built from 17 residues. The trim removed 5 bases at V and 2 bases at J, leaving 12 bases unmatched. From germline, CDR1 is SGHTA and CDR2 FQGTGA. The CDR3 spells CASSPGVAGGYQETQYF. The CDR3, as DNA: TGTGCCAGCAGCCCAGGGGTCGCGGGAGGGTATCAAGAGACCCAGTACTTC.

This clone has more than one count but fewer than ten. CDR3 sequence (DNA): TGTGCCAGCAGCCCTAGGCCCAGGACTAGCGGGAGTATCTACAATGAGCAGTTCTTC. Its translation: CASSPRPRTSGSIYNEQFF. The genes are TRBV7-9 and TRBJ2-1; 13 bases fit TRBD2. Unmatched junction bases numbered 13, after V lost 5 bases and J lost 3 bases. CDR3 length: 19 amino acids. Germline CDR1 SEHNR, CDR2 FQNEAQ (reference sequence).

V gene TRBV7-2 combines with J gene TRBJ2-2, with 8 bases matching TRBD2. V lost 3 bases and J lost 5; bases outside the gene matches: 11. Germline V gene data show CDR1 as SGHTA and CDR2 as FQGNSA. The CDR3 consists of 17 residues. The CDR3 nucleotides are TGTGCCAGCAGCTTCTCTCTGCGGGGGGCGCAAACCGGGGAGCTGTTTTTT. Residues: CASSFSLRGAQTGELFF.

The V gene is TRBV5-1, the J gene TRBJ2-1; D remains unclear. Trimming pared 4 bases from V and 6 bases from J, leaving 11 bases between. CDR1 SGHRS and CDR2 YFSETQ come from the germline V gene. CDR3 size: 13 residues. For the CDR3, the DNA is TGCGCCAGCAGCGTAGGCCCAGGCAATGAGCAGTTCTTC. It yields the protein CASSVGPGNEQFF.

The chain joins TRBV24-1 to TRBJ2-1; 7 bases are a match to TRBD1. The J segment lost 5 bases and the V segment lost 1 base, leaving 4 bases of the junction unmatched. The CDR3 covers 15 residues. Germline CDR1 and CDR2: KGHDR and SFDVKD. CDR3 sequence: CATSDFVGTDNEQFF. DNA of the CDR3: TGTGCCACCAGTGATTTTGTTGGGACAGACAATGAGCAGTTCTTC.

The chain combines TRBV18 with TRBJ1-4, with D hard to call. The CDR3 sequence is 15 residues long. V lost 5 bases to trimming and J lost 4 bases, with 14 bases between them. The germline CDR1 and CDR2 sequences are KGHSH and LQKENI. The CDR3 protein is CASSDAGIYNEKLFF. CDR3 coding DNA: TGTGCCAGCTCAGACGCGGGGATCTATAATGAAAAACTGTTTTTT. The full variable domain, its missing parts supplied by reference TRBV18 and TRBJ1-4, is NAGVMQNPRHLVRRRGQEARLRCSPMKGHSHVYWYRQLPEEGLKFMVYLQKENIIDESGMPKERFSAEFPKEGPSILRIQQVVRGDSAAYFCASSDAGIYNEKLFFGSGTQLSVL.

This clone was picked up a small number of times. The chain has TRBV12-3 or TRBV12-4 and TRBJ2-3; D uncertain. This CDR3 has 13 amino acids. V dropped 6 bases and J dropped 0 bases, with 7 bases sitting between them. CDR3 residues: CASSPLSTDTQYF. CDR3 in DNA: TGTGCCAGCAGCCCTCTAAGCACAGATACGCAGTATTTT.

The V and J genes are TRBV27 and TRBJ1-1; TRBD1 matches at 7 bases. Germline lookup yields CDR1 MNHEY and CDR2 SMNVEV (reference sequence). J lost 6 bases, V lost 4 bases, and 2 bases had no gene match. The CDR3 covers 12 residues. In nucleotides, the CDR3 is TGTGCCAGCAGTTCCGGACAGGCTGAAGCTTTCTTT. This gives the protein CASSSGQAEAFF.

The chain recombines TRBV6-1 with TRBJ1-2; D is undetermined. The CDR3 is 12 residues long. V shed 3 bases and J shed 8 bases, with 10 bases lying between them. Germline CDR1 MNHNS, CDR2 SASEGT. The CDR3 reads CASSDGTYGYTF. The CDR3 DNA follows: TGTGCCAGCAGTGATGGCACGTACGGCTACACCTTC.

This clone was recorded once. The CDR3 DNA reads as TGTGCCAGTAGTACTCCTGGGGCGGGACTTCTTAATGAAAAACTGTTTTTT. It encodes CASSTPGAGLLNEKLFF. The chain is built from TRBV19 and TRBJ1-4, with a tentative D call TRBD1 (5 bases). V dropped 4 bases and J dropped 4 bases, with 19 bases sitting between them. CDR1 and CDR2 from the germline V gene are LNHDA and SQIVND (reference sequence). This CDR3 has 17 residues.

The chain recombines TRBV7-3 with TRBJ2-2; TRBD2 matches at 9 bases. Germline V gene data show CDR1 as SGHTA and CDR2 as FQGTGA. This CDR3 spans 16 amino acids. Germline trimming cut 1 base from V and 1 base from J; bases unmatched to any gene: 1. This chain's CDR3 is CASSLILAGNTGELFF. The CDR3 DNA sequence: TGTGCCAGCAGCTTAATACTAGCGGGGAACACCGGGGAGCTGTTTTTT.

The sample holds one count of this clone. V gene TRBV7-6 combines with J gene TRBJ1-5, with D possibly being TRBD1 (6 bases). V lost 1 base and J 0 bases, leaving 13 bases between the germline ends. The CDR3 is made up of 17 amino acids. Germline CDR1 is SGHVS and CDR2 is FNYEAQ. The CDR3 is CASSLESGGLSNQPQHF. CDR3 nucleotide sequence: TGTGCCAGCAGCTTAGAATCGGGGGGGCTTAGCAATCAGCCCCAGCATTTT.

The chain carries TRBV4-2 and TRBJ2-5; tentatively, D is TRBD2 (5 bases). The germline V gene has CDR1 LGHNA and CDR2 YNFKEQ. Trimming stripped 0 bases from V and 4 bases from J, with 12 bases between. CDR3 length equals 15 residues. CDR3 in DNA: TGTGCCAGCAGCCAAGATCGGCTAGCTGGAGAGACCCAGTACTTC. This codes for CASSQDRLAGETQYF.

The chain joins TRBV14 to TRBJ1-3; possibly TRBD1 for D (6 bases). The CDR3 covers 14 residues. CDR1 is SGHDN, CDR2 FVKESK, per germline. V was shortened by 3 bases and J by 3 bases, with 9 bases between the two germline ends. The DNA for the CDR3 is TGTGCCAGCAGCCAGGGGGCAGGTGGAAACACCATATATTTT. It specifies CASSQGAGGNTIYF. Full variable domain (outside the CDR3, taken from reference TRBV14 and TRBJ1-3): EAGVTQFPSHSVIEKGQTVTLRCDPISGHDNLYWYRRVMGKEIKFLLHFVKESKQDESGMPNNRFLAERTGGTYSTLKVQPAELEDSGVYFCASSQGAGGNTIYFGEGSWLTVV.

This sequence joins TRBV5-6 and TRBJ2-5; 7 nucleotides agree with TRBD1. The CDR3 spans 16 residues. Germline CDR1 SGHDT, CDR2 YYEEEE. V lost 4 bases and J lost 5; bases outside the gene matches: 14. The CDR3 sequence: CASSDEFDRESETQYF. The CDR3 DNA follows: TGTGCCAGCAGCGACGAATTCGACAGGGAGAGCGAGACCCAGTACTTC.

This clone was counted a single time. The genes are TRBV5-1 and TRBJ1-1, with 10 bases lining up with TRBD1. J lost 11 bases, V lost 5 bases, and 12 bases had no gene match. Looked up from germline, CDR1 is SGHRS and CDR2 is YFSETQ. The CDR3 is 14 amino acids. The CDR3 DNA follows: TGCGCCAGCAGTCCGGACAGGGGGATAATTGGGGCTTTCTTT. It encodes CASSPDRGIIGAFF.

The J gene is TRBJ2-7, the V gene TRBV7-3; weak D call: TRBD2 (5 bases). CDR1 is SGHTA, CDR2 FQGTGA, per germline. The CDR3 is 13 residues long. With 2 bases removed from V and 3 bases from J, the gap between germline ends came to 8 bases. The CDR3 region has the DNA TGTGCCAGCAGCTTACGGGGAGACTACGAGCAGTACTTC. Protein: CASSLRGDYEQYF.

The chain links TRBV6-5 to TRBJ2-7; 8 nucleotides match TRBD1. The CDR3 loop spans 13 amino acids. CDR1 and CDR2 from the germline V gene are MNHEY and SVGAGI. V lost 6 bases, J lost 6 bases, and 7 bases stayed unmatched. The chain's CDR3 is CASRKDREGEQYF. CDR3 DNA: TGTGCCAGCAGAAAGGACAGGGAAGGCGAGCAGTACTTC.

This chain links TRBV7-3 with TRBJ2-2; 9 nucleotides align to TRBD2. Germline CDR1 reads SGHTA; CDR2 reads FQGTGA. The CDR3 contains 14 residues. The ends lost 6 bases at V and 7 bases at J; junction bases unmatched: 6. The CDR3 DNA reads TGTGCCAGCAGGCGGACTAGCGACGGCGGGGAGCTGTTTTTT. Translated, it gives CASRRTSDGGELFF. The entire variable domain, with the rest obtained from reference TRBV7-3 and TRBJ2-2, is as follows: GAGVSQTPSNKVTEKGKYVELRCDPISGHTALYWYRQSLGQGPEFLIYFQGTGAADDSGLPNDRFFAVRPEGSVSTLKIQRTERGDSAVYLCASRRTSDGGELFFGEGSRLTVL.